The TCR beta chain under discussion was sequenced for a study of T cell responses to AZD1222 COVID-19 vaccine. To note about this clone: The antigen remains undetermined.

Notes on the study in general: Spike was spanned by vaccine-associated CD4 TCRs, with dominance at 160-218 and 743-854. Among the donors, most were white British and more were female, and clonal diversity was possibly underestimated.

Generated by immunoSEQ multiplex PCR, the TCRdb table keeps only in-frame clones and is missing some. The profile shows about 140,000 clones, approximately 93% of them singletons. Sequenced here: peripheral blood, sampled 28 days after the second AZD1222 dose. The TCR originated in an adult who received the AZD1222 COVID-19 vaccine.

CDR3 amino acids: CASTGQGGGYTF. CDR3 DNA: TGCGCCAGCACCGGACAGGGTGGAGGCTACACCTTC. This chain connects TRBV5-1 to TRBJ1-2, with 8 nucleotides matching TRBD1. The CDR3 loop spans 12 amino acids. The V gene end was trimmed by 6 bases and the J gene end by 8 bases; junction bases not matched to a gene: 6. From germline, CDR1 is SGHRS and CDR2 YFSETQ.